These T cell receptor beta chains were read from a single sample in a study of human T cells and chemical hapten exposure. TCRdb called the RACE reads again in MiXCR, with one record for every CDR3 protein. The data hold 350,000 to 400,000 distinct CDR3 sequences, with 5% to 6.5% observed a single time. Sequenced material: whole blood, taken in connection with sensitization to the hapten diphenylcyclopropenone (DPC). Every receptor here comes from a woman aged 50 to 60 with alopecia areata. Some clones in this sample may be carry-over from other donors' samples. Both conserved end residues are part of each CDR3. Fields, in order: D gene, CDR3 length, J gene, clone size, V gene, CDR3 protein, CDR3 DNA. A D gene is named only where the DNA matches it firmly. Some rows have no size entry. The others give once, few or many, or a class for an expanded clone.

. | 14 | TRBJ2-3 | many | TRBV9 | CASSVGGVQDTQYF | TGTGCCAGCAGCGTCGGCGGGGTGCAAGATACGCAGTATTTT
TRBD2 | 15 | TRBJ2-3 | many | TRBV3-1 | CASSRGGSSTDTQYF | TGTGCCAGCAGCCGGGGGGGGTCTAGCACAGATACGCAGTATTTT
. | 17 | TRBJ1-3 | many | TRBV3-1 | CASSQDRLRLSGNTIYF | TGTGCCAGCAGCCAAGACCGACTCAGGTTGTCTGGAAACACCATATATTTT
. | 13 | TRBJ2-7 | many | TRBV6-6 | CASSKGVSYEQYF | TGTGCCAGCAGCAAGGGGGTCTCCTACGAGCAGTACTTC
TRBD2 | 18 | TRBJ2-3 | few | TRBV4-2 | CASSLRLAGGRSGDTQYF | TGTGCCAGCAGCCTCCGACTAGCGGGGGGGCGAAGTGGAGATACGCAGTATTTT
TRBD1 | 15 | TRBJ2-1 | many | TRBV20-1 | CSAHTLRTGNNEQFF | TGCAGTGCCCACACCCTAAGGACAGGGAACAATGAGCAGTTCTTC
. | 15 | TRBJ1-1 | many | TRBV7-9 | CASSIEGGMNTEAFF | TGTGCCAGCAGCATTGAGGGGGGCATGAACACTGAAGCTTTCTTT
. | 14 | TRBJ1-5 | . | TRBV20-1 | CSAREAGSNQPQHF | TGCAGTGCTAGAGAAGCAGGGAGCAATCAGCCCCAGCATTTT
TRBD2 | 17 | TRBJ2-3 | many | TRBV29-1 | CSVTPPGLPPSTDTQYF | TGCAGCGTTACTCCTCCGGGACTACCGCCTAGCACAGATACGCAGTATTTT
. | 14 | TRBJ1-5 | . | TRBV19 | CASSGQGSSQPQHF | TGTGCCAGTAGTGGCCAGGGCTCAAGCCAGCCCCAGCATTTT
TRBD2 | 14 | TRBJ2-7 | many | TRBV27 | CASRPGTSGTEQYF | TGTGCCAGCAGGCCAGGGACTAGCGGGACCGAACAGTACTTC
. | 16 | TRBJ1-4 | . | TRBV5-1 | CASRKGMGTTNEKLFF | TGCGCCAGCAGAAAGGGGATGGGGACAACTAATGAAAAACTGTTTTTT
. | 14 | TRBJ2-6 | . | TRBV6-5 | CASSFSVGANVLTF | TGTGCCAGCAGTTTCTCGGTCGGGGCCAACGTCCTGACTTTC
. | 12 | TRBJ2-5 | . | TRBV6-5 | CAGRFGAETQYF | TGTGCCGGCAGGTTTGGGGCAGAGACCCAGTACTTC
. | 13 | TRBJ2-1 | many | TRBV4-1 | CASSQGLYNEQFF | TGCGCCAGCAGCCAAGGGCTGTACAATGAGCAGTTCTTC
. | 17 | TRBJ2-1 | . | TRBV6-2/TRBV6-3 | CASNTQQGRSSYNEQFF | TGTGCCAGCAACACTCAACAGGGGAGGAGCTCCTACAATGAGCAGTTCTTC
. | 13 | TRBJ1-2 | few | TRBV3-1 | CASSQSSWDGYTF | TGTGCCAGCAGCCAATCCAGTTGGGATGGCTACACCTTC
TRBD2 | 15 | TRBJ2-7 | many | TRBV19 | CASSSPAGGSYEQYF | TGTGCCAGTAGTAGCCCAGCGGGAGGCTCCTACGAGCAGTACTTC
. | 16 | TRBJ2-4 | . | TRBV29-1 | CSVEAWEKGWGNIQYF | TGCAGCGTTGAAGCTTGGGAGAAGGGATGGGGAAACATTCAGTACTTC
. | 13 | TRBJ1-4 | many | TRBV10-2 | CASGALTGEKLFF | TGCGCCAGTGGGGCCTTAACTGGCGAAAAACTGTTTTTT
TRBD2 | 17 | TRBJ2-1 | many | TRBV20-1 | CSARDSGGRSSYNEQFF | TGCAGTGCTAGAGACAGCGGGGGCCGTAGCTCCTACAATGAGCAGTTCTTC
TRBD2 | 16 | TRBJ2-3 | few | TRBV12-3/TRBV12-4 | CASSLGGGSYTDTQYF | TGTGCCAGCAGTTTAGGAGGCGGGAGTTACACAGATACGCAGTATTTT
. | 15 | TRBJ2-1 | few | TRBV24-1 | CATSEPRALGNEQFF | TGTGCCACCAGTGAACCTAGGGCCCTTGGGAATGAGCAGTTCTTC
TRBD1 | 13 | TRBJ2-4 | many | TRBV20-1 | CSARGTGKNIQYF | TGCAGTGCAAGGGGGACAGGCAAAAACATTCAGTACTTC
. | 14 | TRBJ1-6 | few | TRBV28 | CASSLAQEGSPLHF | TGTGCCAGCAGTTTGGCGCAGGAGGGGTCACCCCTCCACTTT
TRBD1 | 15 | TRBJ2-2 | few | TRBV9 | CASSGGTDIPGELFF | TGTGCCAGCAGCGGAGGGACAGATATCCCCGGGGAGCTGTTTTTT
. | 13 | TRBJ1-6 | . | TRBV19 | CASQGQYNSPLHF | TGTGCCAGTCAGGGCCAGTATAATTCACCCCTCCACTTT
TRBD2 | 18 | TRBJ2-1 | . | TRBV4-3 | CASSQVFISGLGPDEQFF | TGCGCCAGCAGCCAAGTTTTTATTTCGGGACTAGGGCCGGATGAGCAGTTCTTC
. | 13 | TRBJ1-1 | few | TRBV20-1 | CSARDGAYTEAFF | TGCAGTGCTAGAGATGGGGCTTACACTGAAGCTTTCTTT
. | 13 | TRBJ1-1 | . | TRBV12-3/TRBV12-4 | CASSPAVNTEAFF | TGTGCCAGCAGTCCCGCGGTGAACACTGAAGCTTTCTTT
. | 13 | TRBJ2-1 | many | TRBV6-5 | CASSPYSSNEQFF | TGTGCCAGCAGCCCTTACTCGTCCAATGAGCAGTTCTTC
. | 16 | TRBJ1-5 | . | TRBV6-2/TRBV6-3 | CASSYSSPMGNQPQHF | TGTGCCAGCAGTTACTCTTCTCCAATGGGCAATCAGCCCCAGCATTTT
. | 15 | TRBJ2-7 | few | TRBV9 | CASSVGTGAGYEQYF | TGTGCCAGCAGCGTAGGTACCGGGGCAGGCTACGAGCAGTACTTC
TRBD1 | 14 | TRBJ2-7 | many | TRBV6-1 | CASISRDRGWEQYF | TGTGCCAGCATATCCCGGGACAGGGGATGGGAGCAGTACTTC
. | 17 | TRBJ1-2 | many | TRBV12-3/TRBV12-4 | CASSLTPVPTINYGYTF | TGTGCCAGCAGTTTGACACCGGTCCCGACCATAAACTATGGCTACACCTTC
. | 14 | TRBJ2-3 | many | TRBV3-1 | CASSQVRGTDTQYF | TGTGCCAGCAGCCAAGTTCGGGGCACAGATACGCAGTATTTT